This TCR beta chain was recorded in a study of T cell responses to AZD1222 COVID-19 vaccine (dated by TCRdb to the early 2020s). Context from the whole study: TCR sequencing covered roughly 230 trial participants: roughly 200 given two doses of AZD1222 and 26 given two doses of MenACWY control vaccine. Enrollment into the trials was organized by age into subgroups of 18-55, 56-69 and 70-plus years, and those subgroups contained roughly 150, 30 and 60 TCR-sequenced participants, respectively. The full study reports these points: Nearly half of unique spike-specific TCRs reportedly recognized epitopes outside regions mutated in the B.1.351 and B.1.1.7 variants. Conclusions about previously exposed vaccinees are limited because only six or seven AZD1222 recipients were SARS-CoV-2 seropositive at baseline. Participants were mostly white British and included more females than males, and it was suggested by the authors that clonal diversity may have been underestimated. A significant rise in spike-specific TCR breadth and depth was observed after two AZD1222 doses relative to day 0 and relative to MenACWY recipients. The whole spike protein was spanned by vaccine-associated CD4 TCRs, and dominant responses were seen in regions 160-218 and 743-854. In the small 56-69-year group, the increase in depth fell short of significance, most likely because of low power. Because no day 14 peak-response samples were available, repertoires were characterized only after the peak T cell response.

The CDR3 regions of human TCRbeta chains were subjected to immunosequencing. For the original study's pipeline: TCRs in the repertoires were matched against a reference library of SARS-CoV-2-specific TCRs that had been generated with the MIRA antigen-specificity platform. Breadth was defined as the fraction of unique TCRs that were SARS-CoV-2-associated, and depth was defined as the fraction of total T cells that were SARS-CoV-2-associated. Using the MIRA data, every spike-specific TCR was mapped to the spike region that the TCR reacted to and assigned to either a CD4 or a CD8 class. Log10-transformed breadth and depth values were compared by one-way ANOVA with Sidak's multiple comparisons tests. TCRdb holds this immuneACCESS table with in-frame rearrangements only. Some clones are missing; in checked studies, unresolved V genes explain under half, and the rest has no known cause. Clone size and the V and J calls come from that table; the DNA yielded D and trimming. This sample is represented by approximately 170,000 clones; approximately 94% of them were singletons. 4% to 5.5% of the sample belongs to the ten largest clones.

Measured from the cysteine to the phenylalanine, the CDR3 is 16 residues long. Only the CDR3 DNA stays, 48 bases, in frame from base 1. The germline V gene supplies CDR1 SGHTA and CDR2 FQGNSA. The meaning of the sample's time point label: about 28 days (+/-7) after the second vaccine dose. AZD1222 recipients whose second dose came at about 4 weeks and those whose second dose came at about 12 weeks were combined into one group, since spike-specific TCR depth and breadth did not differ between the two schedules. The vaccinee samples were drawn from two UK trials, COV001 and COV002, one of which was a single-blind randomized controlled phase 2/3 trial testing AZD1222 (ChAdOx1 nCoV-19) in healthy adults. Trial participant PBMC samples were collected at day 0 and day 28 after the second dose for TCRbeta chain sequencing. As for this clone: Its binding antigen is unknown. An end of the junction differs from the germline gene, which may be a read error.

The chain links TRBV7-2 with TRBJ1-2; TRBD1 fits 12 bases in the junction. This TCR was recovered from an adult who received the AZD1222 COVID-19 vaccine. The sequencing used peripheral blood, collected 28 days after the second AZD1222 dose. At the DNA level, the sequence is TGTGCCAGCAGTTTAGGGACAGGGGGCATCAGCTATGGCTACACCTTC. The encoded protein is CASSLGTGGISYGYTF.